These T cell receptor beta chains were read from a single sample in a study of T cells after yellow fever vaccination. TCRdb recomputed calls from the 5' RACE reads with MiXCR, one row per CDR3 protein. The sample has hundreds of thousands of distinct CDR3 sequences; 8.7% are singletons. Sequencing was performed on CD4+ T cells sorted from PBMCs, taken 5 days after the yellow fever booster vaccination. These receptors all stem from a man aged 18 to 35 who received the YFV17D yellow fever vaccine. Each CDR3 is given with its conserved first and last residue. D genes are given only for firm matches. For some rows the clone size is stated as once, few or many, or as a class when expanded; others skip it.

j_call	d_call	clone_size	v_call	cdr3_nt	cdr3_aa
TRBJ1-2	-	-	TRBV4-2	TGTGCCAGCAGCCAAGATCTCCCCGATTATGGCTACACCTTC	CASSQDLPDYGYTF
TRBJ2-7	-	-	TRBV18	TGTGCCAGCTCAACGCAGGGTACCTACGAGCAGTACTTC	CASSTQGTYEQYF
TRBJ1-2	-	few	TRBV5-1	TGCGCCAGCAGCCTAACCGACAGGAGGGATGGCTACACCTTC	CASSLTDRRDGYTF
TRBJ1-5	-	-	TRBV6-2/TRBV6-3	TGTGCCAGCAGTAATGGGGTCGGTCAGCCCCAGCATTTT	CASSNGVGQPQHF
TRBJ2-1	-	-	TRBV7-9	TGTGCCAGCAGGAGGGGGACCTTCAATGAGCAGTTCTTC	CASRRGTFNEQFF
TRBJ2-5	-	many	TRBV7-8	TGTGCCAGCAGCTTAGCTTGGCACCAAGAGACCCAGTACTTC	CASSLAWHQETQYF
TRBJ1-2	-	few	TRBV7-8	TGTGCCAGCAGCTTAGTTGGGCAGCTCTATGGCTACACCTTC	CASSLVGQLYGYTF
TRBJ2-5	-	-	TRBV20-1	TGCAGTGCTAGGGTGACCGGGACCCTGGTGTCGGCCCAGTACTTC	CSARVTGTLVSAQYF
TRBJ2-3	-	many	TRBV24-1	TGTGCCACCAGTGTCCGGGGGAGCGCAGATACGCAGTATTTT	CATSVRGSADTQYF
TRBJ1-6	-	-	TRBV12-3/TRBV12-4	TGTGCCAGCAGTTTAGCGGGGTTCGTCGCCCTCCACTTT	CASSLAGFVALHF
TRBJ1-1	-	few	TRBV10-3	TGTGCCATCGGGAGTTGGGGGAACACTGAAGCTTTCTTT	CAIGSWGNTEAFF
TRBJ1-4	-	few	TRBV4-1	TGCGCCAGCAGCCAAGAAGTTTGGGGGAATGAAAAACTGTTTTTT	CASSQEVWGNEKLFF
TRBJ1-2	-	-	TRBV5-1	TGCGCCAGCAGCGCACCCGGGACTCCCCGGAGGGGCTGCACCTTC	CASSAPGTPRRGCTF
TRBJ1-2	-	-	TRBV7-8	TGTGCCAGCAGTTTTGACAGGACCGCCGGAGGCTACACCTTC	CASSFDRTAGGYTF
TRBJ1-2	-	few	TRBV19	TGTGCCAGTAGTATCCCAGCGGATATTGGCTACACCTTC	CASSIPADIGYTF
TRBJ2-3	-	few	TRBV3-1	TGTGCCAGCAGCCCCGAGAGGGCCAGGGGTAGTAATACGCAGTATTTT	CASSPERARGSNTQYF
TRBJ2-5	TRBD1	-	TRBV11-2	TGTGCCAGCAGCATCAGAACAGGGGGGAGGGAGACCCAGTACTTC	CASSIRTGGRETQYF
TRBJ2-3	-	few	TRBV27	TGTGCCAGCAGCCCTTTTTTAGGGGGAGGGGCAGATACGCAGTATTTT	CASSPFLGGGADTQYF
TRBJ2-4	-	many	TRBV27	TGTGCCAGCAGTTGGGGAAGGGGGGCGGACATTCAGTACTTC	CASSWGRGADIQYF